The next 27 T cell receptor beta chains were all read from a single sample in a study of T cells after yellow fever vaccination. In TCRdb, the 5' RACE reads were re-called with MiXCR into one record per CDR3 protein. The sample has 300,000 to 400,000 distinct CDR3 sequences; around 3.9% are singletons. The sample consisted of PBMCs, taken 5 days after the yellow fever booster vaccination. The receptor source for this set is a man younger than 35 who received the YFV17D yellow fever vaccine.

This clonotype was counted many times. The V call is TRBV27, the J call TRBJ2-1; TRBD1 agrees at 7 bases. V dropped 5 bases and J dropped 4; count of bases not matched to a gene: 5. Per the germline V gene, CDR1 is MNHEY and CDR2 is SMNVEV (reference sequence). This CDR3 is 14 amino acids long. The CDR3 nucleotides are TGTGCCAGCAGTCCCATGGGACAGTACAATGAGCAGTTCTTC. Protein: CASSPMGQYNEQFF.

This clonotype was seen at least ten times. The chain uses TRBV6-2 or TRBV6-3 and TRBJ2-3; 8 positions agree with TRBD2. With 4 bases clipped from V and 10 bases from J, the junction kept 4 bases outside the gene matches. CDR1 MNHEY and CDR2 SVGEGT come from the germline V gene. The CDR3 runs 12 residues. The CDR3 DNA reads TGTGCCAGCAGTTCCAGCGGGGGCCCGCAGTATTTT. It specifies CASSSSGGPQYF.

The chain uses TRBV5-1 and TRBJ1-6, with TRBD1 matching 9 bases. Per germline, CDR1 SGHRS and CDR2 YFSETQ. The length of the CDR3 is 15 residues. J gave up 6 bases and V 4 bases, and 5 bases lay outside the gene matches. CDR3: CASSQQGAPNSPLHF. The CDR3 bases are TGCGCCAGCAGCCAACAGGGGGCCCCTAATTCACCCCTCCACTTT.

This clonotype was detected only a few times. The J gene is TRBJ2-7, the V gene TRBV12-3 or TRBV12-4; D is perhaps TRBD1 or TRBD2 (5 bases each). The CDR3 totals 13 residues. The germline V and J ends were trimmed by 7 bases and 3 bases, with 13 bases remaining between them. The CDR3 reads CASTRGANYEQYF. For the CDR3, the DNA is TGTGCCAGCACGAGAGGGGCCAACTACGAGCAGTACTTC.

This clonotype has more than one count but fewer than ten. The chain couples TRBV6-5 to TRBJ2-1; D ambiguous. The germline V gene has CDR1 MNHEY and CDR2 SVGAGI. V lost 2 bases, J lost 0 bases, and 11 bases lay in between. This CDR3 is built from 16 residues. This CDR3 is CASSYGRAPSYNEQFF. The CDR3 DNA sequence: TGTGCCAGCAGTTACGGACGGGCACCCTCCTACAATGAGCAGTTCTTC.

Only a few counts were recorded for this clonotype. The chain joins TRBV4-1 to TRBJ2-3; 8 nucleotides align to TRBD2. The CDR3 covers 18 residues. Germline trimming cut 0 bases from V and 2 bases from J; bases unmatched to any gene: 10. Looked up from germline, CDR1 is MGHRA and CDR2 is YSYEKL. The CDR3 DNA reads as TGCGCCAGCAGCCAAGAGAGGGGAGCGGGGGCTCTCACAGATACGCAGTATTTT. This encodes CASSQERGAGALTDTQYF.

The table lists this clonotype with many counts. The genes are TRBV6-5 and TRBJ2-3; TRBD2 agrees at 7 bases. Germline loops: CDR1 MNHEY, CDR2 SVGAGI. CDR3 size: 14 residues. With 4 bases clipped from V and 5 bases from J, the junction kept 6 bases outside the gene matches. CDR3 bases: TGTGCCAGCAGTTCGTGGACTAGAAGAGATACGCAGTATTTT. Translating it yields CASSSWTRRDTQYF.

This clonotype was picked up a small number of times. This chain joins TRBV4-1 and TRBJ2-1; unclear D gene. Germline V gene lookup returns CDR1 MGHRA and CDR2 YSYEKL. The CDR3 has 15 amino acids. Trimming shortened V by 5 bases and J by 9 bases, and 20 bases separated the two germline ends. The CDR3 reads CASSEIGEGRGEQFF. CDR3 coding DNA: TGCGCCAGCAGCGAAATAGGTGAAGGGCGAGGTGAGCAGTTCTTC.

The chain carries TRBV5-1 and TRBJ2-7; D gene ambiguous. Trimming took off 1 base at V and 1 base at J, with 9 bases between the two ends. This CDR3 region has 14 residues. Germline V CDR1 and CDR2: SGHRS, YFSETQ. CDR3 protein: CASSLIPGSYEQYF. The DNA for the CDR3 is TGCGCCAGCAGCTTGATCCCGGGTTCCTACGAGCAGTACTTC.

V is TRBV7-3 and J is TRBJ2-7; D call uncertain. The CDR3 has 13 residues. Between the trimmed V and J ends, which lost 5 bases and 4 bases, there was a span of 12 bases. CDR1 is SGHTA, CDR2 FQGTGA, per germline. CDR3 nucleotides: TGTGCCAGCAGCCCCGGAAGCTATTACGAGCAGTACGTC. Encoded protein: CASSPGSYYEQYV.

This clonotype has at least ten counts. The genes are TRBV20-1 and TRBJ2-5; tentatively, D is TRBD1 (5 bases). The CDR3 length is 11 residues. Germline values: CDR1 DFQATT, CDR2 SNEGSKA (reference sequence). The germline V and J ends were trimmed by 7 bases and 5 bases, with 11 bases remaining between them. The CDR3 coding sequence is TGCAGTGGACCTAAGGGGGAGACCCAGTACTTC. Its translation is CSGPKGETQYF.

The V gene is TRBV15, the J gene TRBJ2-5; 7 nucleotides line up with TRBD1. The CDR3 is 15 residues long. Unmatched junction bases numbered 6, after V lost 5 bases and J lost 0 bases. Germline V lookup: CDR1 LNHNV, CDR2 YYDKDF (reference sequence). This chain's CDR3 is CATSRDSSYQETQYF. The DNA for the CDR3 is TGTGCCACCAGCCGGGACAGTTCTTACCAAGAGACCCAGTACTTC.

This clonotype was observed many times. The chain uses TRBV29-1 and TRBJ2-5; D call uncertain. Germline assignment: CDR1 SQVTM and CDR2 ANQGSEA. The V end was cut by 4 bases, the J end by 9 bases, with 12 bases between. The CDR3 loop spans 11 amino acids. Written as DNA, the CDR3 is TGCAGCGTTGTTCCGGGTAAGGCCCAGTACTTC. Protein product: CSVVPGKAQYF.

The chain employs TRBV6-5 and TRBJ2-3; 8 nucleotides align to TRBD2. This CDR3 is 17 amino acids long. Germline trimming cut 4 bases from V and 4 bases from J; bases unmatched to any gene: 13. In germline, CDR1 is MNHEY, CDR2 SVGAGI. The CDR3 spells CASSFIWRGDEADTQYF. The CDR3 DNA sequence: TGTGCCAGCAGTTTCATCTGGCGGGGGGATGAAGCAGATACGCAGTATTTT.

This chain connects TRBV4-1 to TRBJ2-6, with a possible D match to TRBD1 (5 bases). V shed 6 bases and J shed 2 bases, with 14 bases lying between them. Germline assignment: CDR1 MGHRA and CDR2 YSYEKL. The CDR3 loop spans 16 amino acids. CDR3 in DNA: TGCGCCAGCAGTTCAGGGTTGGTCGCTGGGGCCAACGTCCTGACTTTC. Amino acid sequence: CASSSGLVAGANVLTF.

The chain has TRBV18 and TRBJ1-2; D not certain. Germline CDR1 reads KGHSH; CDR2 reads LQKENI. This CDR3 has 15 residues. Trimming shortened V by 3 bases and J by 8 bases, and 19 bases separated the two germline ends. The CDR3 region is CASSPVFGRSGGYTF. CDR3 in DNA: TGTGCCAGCTCACCGGTCTTCGGCAGATCGGGAGGCTACACCTTC.

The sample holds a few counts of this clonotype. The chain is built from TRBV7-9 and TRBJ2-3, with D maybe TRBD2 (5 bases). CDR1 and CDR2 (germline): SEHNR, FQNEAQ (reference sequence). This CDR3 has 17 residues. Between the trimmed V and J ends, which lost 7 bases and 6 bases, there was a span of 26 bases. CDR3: CASTPTPLGERRDTQYF. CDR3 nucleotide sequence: TGTGCCAGCACGCCCACCCCACTTGGGGAGAGGAGGGATACGCAGTATTTT.

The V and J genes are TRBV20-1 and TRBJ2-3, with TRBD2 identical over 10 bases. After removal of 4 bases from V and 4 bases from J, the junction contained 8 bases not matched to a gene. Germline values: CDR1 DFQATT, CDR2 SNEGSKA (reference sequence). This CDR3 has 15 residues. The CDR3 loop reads CSATWASGSPDTQYF. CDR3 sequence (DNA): TGCAGTGCTACTTGGGCTAGCGGGAGCCCAGATACGCAGTATTTT.

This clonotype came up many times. CDR3 sequence (DNA): TGTGCCAGCAGCCGGATAGCGGGGGAGGAAGAGACCCAGTACTTC. Its translation: CASSRIAGEEETQYF. This chain links TRBV6-1 with TRBJ2-5; 9 bases map to TRBD2. J gave up 3 bases and V 6 bases, and 8 bases lay outside the gene matches. CDR1 and CDR2 from the germline V gene are MNHNS and SASEGT. This CDR3 is built from 15 residues.

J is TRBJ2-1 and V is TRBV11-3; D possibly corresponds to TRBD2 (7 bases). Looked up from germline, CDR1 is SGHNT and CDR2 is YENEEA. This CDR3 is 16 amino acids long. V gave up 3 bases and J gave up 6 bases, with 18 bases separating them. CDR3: CASSLGGGGEINEQFF. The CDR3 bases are TGTGCCAGCAGCTTGGGAGGGGGAGGTGAGATCAATGAGCAGTTCTTC.

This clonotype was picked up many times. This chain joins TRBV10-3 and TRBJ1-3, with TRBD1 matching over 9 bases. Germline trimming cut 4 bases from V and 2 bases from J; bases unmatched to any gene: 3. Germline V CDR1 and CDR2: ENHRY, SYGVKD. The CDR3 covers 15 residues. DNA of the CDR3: TGTGCCATCAGTGCCCGGACAGGGGCTGGAAACACCATATATTTT. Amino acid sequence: CAISARTGAGNTIYF.

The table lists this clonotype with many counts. CDR3 residues: CASSVALDRAMLTEAFF. CDR3 bases: TGTGCCAGCAGCGTAGCTCTCGACAGGGCCATGTTGACTGAAGCTTTCTTT. The gene calls are TRBV9 and TRBJ1-1; 7 nucleotides agree with TRBD1. Trimming cost V 0 bases and J 5 bases; bases outside gene matches: 13. Germline values: CDR1 SGDLS, CDR2 YYNGEE. The CDR3 loop spans 17 amino acids. Using reference TRBV9 and TRBJ1-1 for the parts outside the CDR3, the full variable domain is DSGVTQTPKHLITATGQRVTLRCSPRSGDLSVYWYQQSLDQGLQFLIQYYNGEERAKGNILERFSAQQFPDLHSELNLSSLELGDSALYFCASSVALDRAMLTEAFFGQGTRLTVV.

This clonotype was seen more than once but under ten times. The DNA for the CDR3 is TGCAGTGCGGGGACAGGGCTGGACGCTTTCTTT. This gives the protein CSAGTGLDAFF. The V and J genes are TRBV20-1 and TRBJ1-1, with TRBD1 matching 9 bases. This CDR3 region has 11 residues. Trimming took 6 bases from V and 11 from J; bases not matched to a gene: 7. CDR1 DFQATT and CDR2 SNEGSKA come from the germline V gene (reference sequence).

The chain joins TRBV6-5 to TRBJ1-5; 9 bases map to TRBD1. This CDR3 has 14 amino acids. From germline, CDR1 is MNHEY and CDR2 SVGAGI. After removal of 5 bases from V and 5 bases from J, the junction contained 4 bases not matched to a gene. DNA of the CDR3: TGTGCCAGCAGTCGCACAGGGGGCCATCAGCCCCAGCATTTT. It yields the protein CASSRTGGHQPQHF.

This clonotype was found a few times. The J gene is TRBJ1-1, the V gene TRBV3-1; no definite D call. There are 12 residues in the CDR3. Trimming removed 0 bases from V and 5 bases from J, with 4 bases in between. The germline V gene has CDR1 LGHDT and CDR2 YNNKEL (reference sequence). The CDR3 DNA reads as TGTGCCAGCAGCCAAGAGGGGACTGAAGCTTTCTTT. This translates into CASSQEGTEAFF.

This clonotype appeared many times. The CDR3 DNA is TGCGCCAGCAGCCAAGGGTGGGGCGTAGGCAATTCACCCCTCCACTTT. Protein: CASSQGWGVGNSPLHF. This chain links TRBV4-1 with TRBJ1-6, with D perhaps TRBD1 (5 bases). Trimming left V 1 base short and J 7 bases short, with 14 bases between. The CDR3 spans 16 residues. Per germline, CDR1 MGHRA and CDR2 YSYEKL.

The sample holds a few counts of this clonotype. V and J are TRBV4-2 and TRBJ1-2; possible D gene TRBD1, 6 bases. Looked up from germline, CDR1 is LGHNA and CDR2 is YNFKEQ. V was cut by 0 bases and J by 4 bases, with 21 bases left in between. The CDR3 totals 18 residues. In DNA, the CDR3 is TGTGCCAGCAGCCAAGATCTTATAGGGCAGGGGATTCGCTATGGCTACACCTTC. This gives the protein CASSQDLIGQGIRYGYTF.